This TCR beta chain was profiled in a study of T-cell reconstitution after alpha-beta-depleted transplantation in children. Germline loops: CDR1 MNHEY, CDR2 SVGEGT. Trimming took off 8 bases at V and 4 bases at J, with 14 bases between the two ends. The CDR3 length is 14 residues. This clonotype was seen a single time. Using unique molecular identifiers, the investigators prepared the TCRbeta library. Via MiXCR, TCRdb re-called the PCR reads, giving one row per CDR3 protein. The profile covers around 410,000 distinct CDR3 sequences, with approximately 10% appearing a single time and nearly 5.5% taken by the ten largest.

The sample in question was PBMCs from the stem cell graft donor, obtained from the stem cell graft. This chain joins TRBV6-2 or TRBV6-3 and TRBJ2-2, with no clear D. The TCR was taken from a human donor who donated a stem cell graft to a child with acute myeloid leukemia. In DNA form, the CDR3 reads TGTGCCAGCGGTATAAGCGAAGCCACCGGGGAGCTGTTTTTT. As protein: CASGISEATGELFF.